These 19 T cell receptor beta chains originate from one sample sequenced in a study of blood T cells in healthy people across ages. Primers used in a second PCR of roughly 7 to 12 cycles were a sample-barcoded 5' primer and a J-beta primer mix. MiXCR, applied by TCRdb to the 5' RACE reads, yields one record per CDR3 protein. Of some 1.5 million distinct CDR3 sequences listed, under 55% are singletons. Sequencing input: blood. The receptors stem from a woman under 30 in good health.

The chain recombines TRBV12-3 or TRBV12-4 with TRBJ2-3; D is possibly TRBD2 (5 bases). With 3 bases removed from V and 2 bases from J, the gap between germline ends came to 15 bases. This CDR3 has 16 amino acids. CDR3 in DNA: TGTGCCAGCAGTTTTCTAGCAGCTACTTTCACAGATACGCAGTATTTT. This codes for CASSFLAATFTDTQYF.

V gene TRBV20-1 combines with J gene TRBJ2-5; D possibly corresponds to TRBD2 (5 bases). The last part of the DNA fits TRBJ2-7 better; the J call may be wrong. This CDR3 comprises 13 residues. The germline V gene has CDR1 DFQATT and CDR2 SNEGSKA (reference sequence). The CDR3 sequence is CSARRVPSYEQYF. The CDR3 DNA reads TGCAGTGCTAGGCGGGTTCCCTCCTACGAGCAGTACTTC.

Turning to this clonotype: At one boundary the junction diverges from the germline segment, which might be a read error. The chain carries TRBV27 and TRBJ2-1; 9 positions match TRBD1. The CDR3 extends over 15 amino acids. The germline CDR1 and CDR2 sequences are MNHEY and SMNVEV (reference sequence). CDR3 residues: CTSSPGTGTYNEQFF. CDR3 sequence (DNA): TGTACCAGCAGTCCCGGGACAGGGACTTACAATGAGCAGTTCTTC.

The V call is TRBV27, the J call TRBJ2-5; the D gene is possibly TRBD2 (5 bases). CDR3 length: 12 amino acids. V was trimmed by 7 bases and J by 5 bases, leaving 11 bases between them. The germline V gene has CDR1 MNHEY and CDR2 SMNVEV (reference sequence). The CDR3 coding sequence is TGTGCCAGCACCTCATCGGGGGAGACCCAGTACTTC. Amino acids: CASTSSGETQYF.

This clonotype turned up a few times. This could be a read error, since a much larger clone is one nucleotide away. This chain uses TRBV14 with TRBJ2-1; D possibly corresponds to TRBD2 (6 bases). Trimming removed 4 bases at V and 0 bases at J, with 10 bases between. The CDR3 has 15 amino acids. Looked up from germline, CDR1 is SGHDN and CDR2 is FVKESK. CDR3 nucleotide sequence: TGTGCCAGCAGCCCGACGCGGGACTCCTACAATGAGCAGTTCTTC. Protein sequence: CASSPTRDSYNEQFF.

The chain joins TRBV5-1 to TRBJ2-1; TRBD2 agrees at 11 bases. CDR3 length: 14 residues. The junction had 7 bases not matched to a gene; V was cut back by 6 bases and J by 8 bases. Germline V gene lookup returns CDR1 SGHRS and CDR2 YFSETQ. CDR3: CASKLAGVSDEQFF. DNA for the CDR3: TGCGCCAGCAAACTAGCGGGAGTTAGCGATGAGCAGTTCTTC.

This chain links TRBV20-1 with TRBJ2-1; D may correspond to TRBD1 or TRBD2 (5 bases each). The CDR3 spans 14 residues. Per the germline V gene, CDR1 is DFQATT and CDR2 is SNEGSKA (reference sequence). Trimming took 0 bases from V and 12 from J, leaving 18 bases between them. The CDR3: CSAREMGNTGTQFF. CDR3 sequence (DNA): TGCAGTGCTAGAGAGATGGGGAATACGGGGACGCAGTTCTTC.

This clonotype was counted many times. This rearrangement joins TRBV5-1 to TRBJ2-7; 9 bases fit TRBD1. Germline-derived CDR1 and CDR2 are SGHRS and YFSETQ. After removal of 0 bases from V and 2 bases from J, the junction contained 3 bases not matched to a gene. The CDR3 loop spans 15 amino acids. CDR3 nucleotide sequence: TGCGCCAGCAGCTTGGGCGGGACAGGGACCTACGAGCAGTACTTC. It specifies CASSLGGTGTYEQYF.

This clonotype was seen only a few times. The gene calls are TRBV27 and TRBJ1-2; 10 bases match TRBD1. V gave up 6 bases and J gave up 7 bases; unmatched junction bases: 8. Germline CDR1 is MNHEY and CDR2 is SMNVEV (reference sequence). The CDR3 is 14 amino acids. CDR3 sequence: CASSPGQGLCGYTF. The CDR3 region has the DNA TGTGCCAGCAGCCCGGGACAGGGGCTCTGTGGCTACACCTTC.

V is TRBV20-1 and J is TRBJ2-3; 10 nucleotides match TRBD2. Germline-derived CDR1 and CDR2 are DFQATT and SNEGSKA (reference sequence). There are 18 residues in the CDR3. V gave up 0 bases and J gave up 0 bases; unmatched junction bases: 9. DNA of the CDR3: TGCAGTGCTAGAGATCTAATCGGACTAGCGGCTAGCACAGATACGCAGTATTTT. It yields the protein CSARDLIGLAASTDTQYF.

The V call is TRBV12-3 or TRBV12-4, the J call TRBJ2-5, with 9 bases that match TRBD2. J was trimmed by 9 bases and V by 5 bases; bases with no gene match: 13. There are 15 residues in the CDR3. The CDR3 bases are TGTGCCAGCAGTCCCCTGACTAGCGGCGAGGGGGCCCAGTACTTC. Amino acids: CASSPLTSGEGAQYF.

V and J are TRBV5-1 and TRBJ1-1, with D possibly TRBD1 on 5 matching bases. Deletions cut 4 bases from V and 0 bases from J, with 13 bases between. Germline V gives CDR1 SGHRS, CDR2 YFSETQ. This CDR3 comprises 15 residues. In DNA form, the CDR3 reads TGCGCCAGCAGCCCGATAGAGGGGATGAACACTGAAGCTTTCTTT. Protein product: CASSPIEGMNTEAFF.

The rearrangement uses TRBV29-1 and TRBJ2-7; possible D gene TRBD1, 5 bases. The CDR3 loop spans 12 amino acids. Per germline, CDR1 SQVTM and CDR2 ANQGSEA. V was shortened by 5 bases and J by 2 bases, with 10 bases between the two germline ends. CDR3 protein: CSVLDSTYEQYF. CDR3 DNA: TGCAGCGTTCTCGACAGCACCTACGAGCAGTACTTC.

The chain couples TRBV10-1 to TRBJ2-5; D perhaps matches TRBD2 (5 bases). CDR1 is WNHNN and CDR2 is SYGVQD in the germline V gene (reference sequence). The V gene lost 8 bases and the J gene lost 2 bases, with 9 bases spanning the gap. This CDR3 comprises 12 residues. CDR3 DNA: TGCGCCAGCGGACTCCAACAAGAGACCCAGTACTTC. It yields the protein CASGLQQETQYF.

This chain joins TRBV7-9 and TRBJ2-1; D tentatively reads TRBD1 or TRBD2 (5 bases each). The CDR3 has 15 amino acids. V was shortened by 6 bases and J by 6 bases, with 18 bases between the two germline ends. CDR1 is SEHNR and CDR2 is FQNEAQ in the germline V gene (reference sequence). Written as DNA, the CDR3 is TGTGCCAGCAGTCCTGGGGGTCGAAGGGGCAATGAGCAGTTCTTC. Protein: CASSPGGRRGNEQFF.

The chain recombines TRBV20-1 with TRBJ2-7; TRBD2 might be the D (6 bases). The length of the CDR3 is 15 residues. Germline assignment: CDR1 DFQATT and CDR2 SNEGSKA (reference sequence). V dropped 0 bases and J dropped 5 bases, with 17 bases sitting between them. CDR3 nucleotide sequence: TGCAGTGCTAGAGATTCGGGGCGGGATTTACACGAGCAGTACTTC. It specifies CSARDSGRDLHEQYF.

The chain links TRBV9 to TRBJ2-1; 10 bases line up with TRBD2. This CDR3 spans 16 amino acids. Germline V gene data show CDR1 as SGDLS and CDR2 as YYNGEE. The CDR3, as DNA: TGTGCAGGCAGCGTGAGCGGGAGGGCCTACTACAATGAGCAGTTCTTC. Protein sequence: CAGSVSGRAYYNEQFF.

This chain joins TRBV5-1 and TRBJ1-1; 9 bases are shared with TRBD1. Germline loops: CDR1 SGHRS, CDR2 YFSETQ. Germline trimming cut 6 bases from V and 0 bases from J; bases unmatched to any gene: 9. The CDR3 runs 16 residues. CDR3 protein: CASTAGTGLMNTEAFF. CDR3 bases: TGCGCCAGCACAGCGGGGACAGGGCTCATGAACACTGAAGCTTTCTTT.

The chain uses TRBV6-5 and TRBJ2-5; D possibly corresponds to TRBD1 (5 bases). V dropped 6 bases and J dropped 2 bases, with 19 bases sitting between them. Germline lookup yields CDR1 MNHEY and CDR2 SVGAGI. This CDR3 has 16 residues. CDR3 amino acids: CASSPLLTELQETQYF. CDR3 sequence (DNA): TGTGCCAGCAGCCCCCTCCTGACAGAACTTCAAGAGACCCAGTACTTC.